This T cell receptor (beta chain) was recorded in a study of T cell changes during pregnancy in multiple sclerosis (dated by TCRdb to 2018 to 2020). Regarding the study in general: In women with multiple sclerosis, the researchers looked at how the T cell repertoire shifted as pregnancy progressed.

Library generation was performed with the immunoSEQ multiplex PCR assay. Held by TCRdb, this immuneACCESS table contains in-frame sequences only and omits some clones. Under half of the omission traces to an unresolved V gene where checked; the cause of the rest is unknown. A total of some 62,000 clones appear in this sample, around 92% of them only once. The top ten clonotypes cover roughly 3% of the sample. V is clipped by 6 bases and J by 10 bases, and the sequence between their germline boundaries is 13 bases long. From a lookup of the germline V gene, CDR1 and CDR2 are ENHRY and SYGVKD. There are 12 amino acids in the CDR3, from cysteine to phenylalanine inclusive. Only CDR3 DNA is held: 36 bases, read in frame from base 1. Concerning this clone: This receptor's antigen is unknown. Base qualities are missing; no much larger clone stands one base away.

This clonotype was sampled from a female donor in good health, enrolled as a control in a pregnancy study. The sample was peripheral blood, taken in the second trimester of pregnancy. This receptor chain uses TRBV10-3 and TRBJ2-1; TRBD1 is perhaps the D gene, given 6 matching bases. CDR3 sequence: CAIRSTGSEQFF. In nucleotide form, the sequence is TGTGCCATCAGGAGTACAGGGAGCGAGCAGTTCTTC.